These T cell receptor beta chains were read from a single sample in a study of siplizumab effects on memory and regulatory T cells. The data were produced by immunoSEQ multiplex PCR, yet TCRdb's version contains in-frame clones alone and is incomplete. The sample includes roughly 92,000 clones, 94% seen only once; the top ten take 0.3%. Sequenced sample: non-Treg CD4+ T cells sorted from blood. Receptor source: a human donor in good health. The CDR3 runs from the conserved cysteine through the conserved F or W. D genes are given only for firm matches. Size values are once, few and many counts, or a class for expanded clones, and some rows have none.

NA | TRBJ1-5 | NA | TRBV7-2 | TGTGCCAGCAGCTTAAAGGTTAATCAGCCCCAGCATTTT | CASSLKVNQPQHF
NA | TRBJ2-1 | TRBD2 | TRBV11-3 | TGTGCCAGCAGCTATTACAGAGCGGGAGTCGTTAGTAATGAGCAGTTCTTC | CASSYYRAGVVSNEQFF
NA | TRBJ2-1 | TRBD2 | TRBV5-1 | TGCGCCAGCACGGTGGGAGGGCCTGATGAGCAGTTCTTC | CASTVGGPDEQFF
NA | TRBJ1-2 | NA | TRBV19 | TGTGCCAGTAGCCCGTCGGGGGAGATTGGGTATGGCTACACCTTC | CASSPSGEIGYGYTF
NA | TRBJ2-7 | NA | TRBV6-5 | TGTGCCAGCAGTTTAGCAAGGGGGAGCTCCTACGAGCAGTACTTC | CASSLARGSSYEQYF
NA | TRBJ2-1 | NA | TRBV27 | TGTGCCAGCAGTTACCTGGGAGAACCTAATGAGCAGTTCTTC | CASSYLGEPNEQFF
NA | TRBJ1-4 | NA | TRBV15 | TGTGCCACCAGCAGAGACGCGGGACGGACAGCTAATGAAAAACTGTTTTTT | CATSRDAGRTANEKLFF
NA | TRBJ2-7 | NA | TRBV11-3 | TGTGCCAGCAGCTTAGCTCGGACTGAGCAGTACTTC | CASSLARTEQYF
NA | TRBJ1-2 | TRBD1 | TRBV6-1 | TGTGCCAGCAGTGGAACCCCGGGACAGGGGATGGAAGGGACCTTC | CASSGTPGQGMEGTF
once | TRBJ1-5 | NA | TRBV6-5 | TGTGCCAGCAGTTACAGGGCGGAGACAGGCTCCCAGCATTTT | CASSYRAETGSQHF
once | TRBJ2-3 | TRBD2 | TRBV2 | TGTGCCAGCAGAGCTGGACTAGCGGGCCGTCTTCCTACGCAGTATTTT | CASRAGLAGRLPTQYF
NA | TRBJ2-3 | NA | TRBV12-5 | TGTGCTAGTGGTTTCCAGGGAGATACGCAGTATTTT | CASGFQGDTQYF
NA | TRBJ2-1 | NA | TRBV4-1 | TGCGCCAGCAGCCAAGCTTCGGATCGGGCGGACGTCTACAATGAGCAGTTCTTC | CASSQASDRADVYNEQFF
NA | TRBJ2-5 | NA | TRBV5-6 | TGTGCCAGCAGCCTGGGGGGGACCCAGTACTTC | CASSLGGTQYF
NA | TRBJ2-7 | NA | TRBV6-1 | TGTGCCAGCAGTGACTCGCGGGAGCAGTACTTC | CASSDSREQYF
NA | TRBJ1-2 | NA | TRBV5-5 | TGTGCCAGCAGCTTGCGGCAGGAGCCATATTATGGCTACACCTTC | CASSLRQEPYYGYTF
NA | TRBJ1-1 | NA | TRBV21-1 | TGTGCCAGCAGCAAAGGGGGGTCAGGGTATGATACTGAAGCTTTCTTT | CASSKGGSGYDTEAFF
NA | TRBJ2-1 | TRBD1 | TRBV10-1 | TGCGCCAGCAGTGGGACGGGACAGGAAGCTTTCTGTATCCCCTACAATGAGCAGTTCTTC | CASSGTGQEAFCIPYNEQFF
few | TRBJ2-7 | NA | TRBV6-6 | TGTGCCAGCAGTATAGACAGCAACGAGCAGTACTTC | CASSIDSNEQYF
NA | TRBJ1-2 | NA | TRBV27 | TGTGCCAGCAGTAGGTCCCTCGCGCTGGACTATGGCTACACCTTC | CASSRSLALDYGYTF
NA | TRBJ1-2 | NA | TRBV10-3 | TGTGCCATCTCTCCGGACTCTAACTATGGCTACACCTTC | CAISPDSNYGYTF
once | TRBJ2-5 | NA | TRBV29-1 | TGCAGCGTTGGTGACGGGACAGCGGGGAAATCGGTAAAGACCCAGTACTTC | CSVGDGTAGKSVKTQYF
once | TRBJ2-1 | TRBD1 | TRBV9 | TGTGCCAGCAGCGCACAGGGACAGGGCAAGTATGAGCAGTTCTTC | CASSAQGQGKYEQFF
NA | TRBJ1-1 | NA | TRBV4-2 | TGTGCCAGCAGCCCCCTGAGTGGGGGGTTCACTGAAGCTTTCTTT | CASSPLSGGFTEAFF
NA | TRBJ1-3 | TRBD1 | TRBV5-1 | TGCGCCAGCAGCTCGGGACAGCTATCTGGAAACACCATATATTTT | CASSSGQLSGNTIYF
NA | TRBJ1-3 | NA | TRBV7-2 | TGTGCCAGCAGGCCAGGTGCGGGGGCTGGAAACACCATATATTTT | CASRPGAGAGNTIYF
NA | TRBJ2-5 | TRBD1 | TRBV30 | TGTGCCTGGAGGACACAGGGGAACCAAGAGACCCAGTACTTC | CAWRTQGNQETQYF
NA | TRBJ2-1 | TRBD2 | TRBV10-3 | TGTGCCATCCAGCGGGGGGGCTCCTACAATGAGCAGTTCTTC | CAIQRGGSYNEQFF
NA | TRBJ1-1 | NA | TRBV2 | TGTGCCAGCAGCGTCACACAGGGCGGGAACACTGAAGCTTTCTTT | CASSVTQGGNTEAFF
NA | TRBJ1-5 | NA | TRBV21-1 | TGTGCCAGCAGCAAAGGATCGTCGGGGGGACGGGATCAGCCCCAGCATTTT | CASSKGSSGGRDQPQHF
NA | TRBJ1-6 | TRBD1 | TRBV5-1 | TGCGCCAGCAGCTCAACCCCCGGGACAGGGTCTTTGGGGAGCTCCTATAATTCACCCCTCCACTTT | CASSSTPGTGSLGSSYNSPLHF
NA | TRBJ2-7 | TRBD1 | TRBV9 | TGTGCCAGCAGCGCGGGACAGGACTACGAGCAGTACTTC | CASSAGQDYEQYF
NA | TRBJ2-1 | NA | TRBV14 | TGTGCCAGCAGCCGAAGGGACTCCTCTAATTCTCGGAGCTCCTACAATGAGCAGTTCTTC | CASSRRDSSNSRSSYNEQFF
NA | TRBJ2-5 | NA | TRBV6-1 | TGTGCCAGCACCCGACGGGACGTCCAAGAGACCCAGTACTTC | CASTRRDVQETQYF
NA | TRBJ2-7 | NA | TRBV11-2 | TGTGCCAGCAGCTCCACAGACGGACCCTACGAGCAGTACTTC | CASSSTDGPYEQYF
NA | TRBJ2-2 | TRBD2 | TRBV19 | TGTGCCAGCGTCATAGCGGGAGGGGTTTCGGTCGGGGAGCTGTTTTTT | CASVIAGGVSVGELFF
NA | TRBJ2-5 | TRBD1 | TRBV4-1 | TGCGCCAGCAGCTCCAGACAGGGTGATGAGACCCAGTACTTC | CASSSRQGDETQYF
NA | TRBJ1-3 | NA | TRBV18 | TGTGCCAGCTCACTTGGAAAGGCGGACTCTGGAAACACCATATATTTT | CASSLGKADSGNTIYF
NA | TRBJ2-7 | TRBD2 | TRBV10-3 | TGTGCCATCAGTGAGGGGGAGGGCCCCTACGAGCAGTACTTC | CAISEGEGPYEQYF
NA | TRBJ1-3 | NA | TRBV19 | TGTGCCAGTAGTATGGTCACGGGCGGACGAAACACCATATATTTT | CASSMVTGGRNTIYF
NA | TRBJ2-1 | NA | TRBV19 | TGTGCCAGTAGTGGGGGTCCAGGTGGAAGCAATGAGCAGTTCTTC | CASSGGPGGSNEQFF
NA | TRBJ1-3 | NA | TRBV28 | TGTGCCAGCAGCGGTAATTTGGACACCATATATTTT | CASSGNLDTIYF
NA | TRBJ1-6 | NA | TRBV5-1 | TGCGCCAGCACCGCCGATTGGCGTAATTCACCCCTCCACTTT | CASTADWRNSPLHF
NA | TRBJ1-2 | TRBD1 | TRBV7-8 | TGTGCCAGCAGCTTAACGGGACAGGACTATGGCTACACCTTC | CASSLTGQDYGYTF
NA | TRBJ2-7 | NA | TRBV4-1 | TGCGCCAGCAGCCAAGATACGTCCGGGACACCCTACGAGCAGTACTTC | CASSQDTSGTPYEQYF